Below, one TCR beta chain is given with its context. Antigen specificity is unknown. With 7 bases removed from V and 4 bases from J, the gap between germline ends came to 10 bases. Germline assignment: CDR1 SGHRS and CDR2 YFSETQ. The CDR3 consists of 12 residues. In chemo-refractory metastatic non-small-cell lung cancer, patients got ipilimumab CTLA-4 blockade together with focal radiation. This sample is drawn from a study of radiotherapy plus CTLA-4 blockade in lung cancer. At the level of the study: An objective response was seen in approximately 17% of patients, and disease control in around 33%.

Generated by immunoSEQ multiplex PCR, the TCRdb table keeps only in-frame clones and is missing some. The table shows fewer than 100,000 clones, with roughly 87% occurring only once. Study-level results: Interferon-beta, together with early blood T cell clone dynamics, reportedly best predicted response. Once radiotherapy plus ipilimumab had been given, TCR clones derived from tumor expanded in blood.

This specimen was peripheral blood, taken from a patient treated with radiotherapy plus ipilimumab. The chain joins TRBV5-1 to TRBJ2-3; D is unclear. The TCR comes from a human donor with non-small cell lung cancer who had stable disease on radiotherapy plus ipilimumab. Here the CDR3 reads CASRIEADTQYF. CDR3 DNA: TGCGCCAGCCGAATTGAAGCAGATACGCAGTATTTT.